This T cell receptor beta chain was sequenced in a study of beta chain features in type 1 diabetes. Across the study: Analysis included about 100 million sorted cells drawn from all samples.

Expressed TCRB transcripts were sequenced after all isolated RNA was converted to cDNA. Using immunoSEQ multiplex PCR, the repertoire was profiled, and TCRdb retains in-frame clones only, with some absent. Counted here are 400,000 to 450,000 clones, around 14% occurring once; the ten biggest clones make up roughly 0.035%. This CDR3 is built from 15 residues. The ends were cut back, 4 bases at V and 9 bases at J, with 19 bases in the middle. Germline V gene data show CDR1 as SGHDN and CDR2 as FVKESK. The chain employs TRBV14 and TRBJ2-1, with D perhaps assigned TRBD1 or TRBD2 (5 bases each). This receptor was identified in a man aged 30 to 39 in good health. Source material: naive CD4+ T cells from blood. CDR3 coding DNA: TGTGCCAGCAGCCCCCGGGACCGACGGATAGGTGAGCAGTTCTTC. This encodes CASSPRDRRIGEQFF.